This TCR beta chain is from a study of CD8 T cells in Susac syndrome. The multiple sclerosis controls were treatment-naive patients affected by stable or active relapsing-remitting disease. Germline-derived CDR1 and CDR2 are MNHEY and SMNVEV (reference sequence). The CDR3 is 15 amino acids. V was pared by 6 bases and J by 1 base, with 8 bases of the junction left unmatched. Random hexamers were used to reverse transcribe an amount of roughly 0.5 to 1 ug RNA. With immunoSEQ multiplex PCR, TCR beta CDR3 was amplified across 54 Vbeta and 13 Jbeta. TCRdb re-analysed the immunoSEQ multiplex PCR reads in MiXCR, keeping a single row per CDR3 protein. The sample carries almost 450,000 distinct CDR3 sequences, 85% recorded once.

Specimen: CD8+ T cells from PBMCs. V gene TRBV27 combines with J gene TRBJ1-1; 7 bases are shared with TRBD1. The TCR comes from a human donor with multiple sclerosis. CDR3 amino acids: CASRVRGGANTEAFF. For the CDR3, the DNA is TGTGCCAGCAGGGTCAGGGGGGGGGCGAACACTGAAGCTTTCTTT.